This T cell receptor (beta chain) was identified during a study of T-cell memory formation after mild COVID-19. Whole-study results and caveats: Clones shrinking between day 15 and 85 showed a balanced CD4/CD8 split, and those that grew later tilted toward CD4+.

This clonotype occurred a few times. No antigen is known for it. TCRdb re-analysed the 5' RACE reads in MiXCR, keeping a single row per CDR3 protein. Counted here are roughly 100,000 distinct CDR3 sequences, under 15% occurring once; the ten biggest clones make up around 30%. The CDR3 sequence is 15 residues long. The V gene lost 0 bases and the J gene lost 4 bases, with 13 bases spanning the gap. From germline, CDR1 is SGDLS and CDR2 YYNGEE. The J gene is TRBJ1-1, the V gene TRBV9; D is unresolved. Sequences were obtained from PBMCs or a T cell subset sorted from them (not recorded which). The receptor comes from an adult woman who had mild COVID-19 (a few samples of this study predate the infection). Cell type and time point are not known. CDR3 region: CASSVAAEGSTEAFF. DNA of the CDR3: TGTGCCAGCAGCGTAGCGGCTGAGGGAAGCACTGAAGCTTTCTTT.